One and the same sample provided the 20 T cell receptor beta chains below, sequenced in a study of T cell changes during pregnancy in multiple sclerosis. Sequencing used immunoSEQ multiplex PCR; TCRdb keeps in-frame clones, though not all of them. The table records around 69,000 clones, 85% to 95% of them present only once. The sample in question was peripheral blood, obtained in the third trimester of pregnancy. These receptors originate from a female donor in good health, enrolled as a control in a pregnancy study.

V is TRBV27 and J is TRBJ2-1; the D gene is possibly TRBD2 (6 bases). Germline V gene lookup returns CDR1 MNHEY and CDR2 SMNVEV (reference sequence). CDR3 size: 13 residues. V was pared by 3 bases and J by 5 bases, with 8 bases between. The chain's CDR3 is CASSFLANNEQFF. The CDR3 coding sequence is TGTGCCAGCAGTTTCCTAGCGAACAATGAGCAGTTCTTC.

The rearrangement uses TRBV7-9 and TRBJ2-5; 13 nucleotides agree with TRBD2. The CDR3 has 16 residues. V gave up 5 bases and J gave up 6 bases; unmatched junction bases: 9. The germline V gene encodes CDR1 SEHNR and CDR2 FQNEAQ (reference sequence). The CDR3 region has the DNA TGTGCCAGCAGCGCACGACTAGCGGGGGGATGGAAGACCCAGTACTTC. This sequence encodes CASSARLAGGWKTQYF.

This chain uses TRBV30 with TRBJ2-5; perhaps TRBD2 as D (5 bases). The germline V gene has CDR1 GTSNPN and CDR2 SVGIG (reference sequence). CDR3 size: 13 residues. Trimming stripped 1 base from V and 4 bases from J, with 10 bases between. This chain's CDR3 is CAWSGLGGETQYF. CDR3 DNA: TGTGCCTGGAGTGGGCTAGGAGGAGAGACCCAGTACTTC.

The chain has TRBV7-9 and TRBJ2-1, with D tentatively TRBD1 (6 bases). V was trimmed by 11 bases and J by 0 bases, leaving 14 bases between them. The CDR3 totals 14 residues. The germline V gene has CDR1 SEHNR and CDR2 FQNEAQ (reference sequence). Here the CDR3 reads CAGRGGSSYNEQFF. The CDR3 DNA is TGTGCCGGAAGAGGGGGAAGCTCCTACAATGAGCAGTTCTTC.

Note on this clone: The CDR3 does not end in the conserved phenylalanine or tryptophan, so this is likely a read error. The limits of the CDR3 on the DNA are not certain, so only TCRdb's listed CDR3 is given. The CDR3 sequence: CASTRTGSGRAVL. The V gene is TRBV28, the J gene TRBJ2-7; the table gives TRBD2 as D, unverified against the DNA. The CDR3 sequence runs 13 residues, both termini included. Germline CDR1 and CDR2: MDHEN and SYDVKM.

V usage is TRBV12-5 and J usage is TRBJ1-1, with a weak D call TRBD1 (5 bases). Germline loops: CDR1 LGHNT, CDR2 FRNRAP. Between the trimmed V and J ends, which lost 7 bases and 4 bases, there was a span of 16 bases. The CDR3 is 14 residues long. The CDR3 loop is CASALGAGGTEAFF. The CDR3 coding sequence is TGTGCTAGTGCCCTTGGTGCCGGGGGCACTGAAGCTTTCTTT.

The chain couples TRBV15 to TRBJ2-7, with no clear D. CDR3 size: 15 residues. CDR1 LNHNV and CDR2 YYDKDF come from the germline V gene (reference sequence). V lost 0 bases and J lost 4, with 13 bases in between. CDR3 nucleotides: TGTGCCACCAGCAGAGATCTGAGCGTCCCATACGAGCAGTACTTC. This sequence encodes CATSRDLSVPYEQYF.

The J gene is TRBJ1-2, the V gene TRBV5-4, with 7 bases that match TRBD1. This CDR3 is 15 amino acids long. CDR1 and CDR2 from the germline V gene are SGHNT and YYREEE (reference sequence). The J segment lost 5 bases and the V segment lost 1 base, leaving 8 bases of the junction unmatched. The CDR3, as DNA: TGTGCCAGCAGCTTGCGTGGGACAGCTTTTTATGGCTACACCTTC. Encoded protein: CASSLRGTAFYGYTF.

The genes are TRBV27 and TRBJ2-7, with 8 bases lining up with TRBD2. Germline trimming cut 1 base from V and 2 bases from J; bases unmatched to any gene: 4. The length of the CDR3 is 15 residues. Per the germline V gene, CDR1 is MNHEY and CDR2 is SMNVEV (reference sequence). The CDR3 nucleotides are TGTGCCAGCAGTTTATACACGGGAGGGGCCTACGAGCAGTACTTC. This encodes CASSLYTGGAYEQYF.

The chain's CDR3 is CASSPSGEKLFF. As DNA, the CDR3 is TGTGCCAGCAGCCCAAGCGGTGAAAAACTGTTTTTT. The chain links TRBV9 to TRBJ1-4; D call uncertain. Between the trimmed V and J ends, which lost 4 bases and 7 bases, there was a span of 8 bases. From germline, CDR1 is SGDLS and CDR2 YYNGEE. This CDR3 region has 12 residues.

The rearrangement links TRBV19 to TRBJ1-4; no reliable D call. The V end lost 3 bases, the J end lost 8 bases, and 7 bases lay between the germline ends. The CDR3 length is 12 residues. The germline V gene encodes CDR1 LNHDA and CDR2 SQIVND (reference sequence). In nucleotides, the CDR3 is TGTGCCAGTAGTATCGACGGGGAAAAACTGTTTTTT. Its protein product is CASSIDGEKLFF.

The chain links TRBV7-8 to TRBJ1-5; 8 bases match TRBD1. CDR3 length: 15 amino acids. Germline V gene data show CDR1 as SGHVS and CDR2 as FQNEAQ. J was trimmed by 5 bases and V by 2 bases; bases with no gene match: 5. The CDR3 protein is CASSLRTGRDQPQHF. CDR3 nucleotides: TGTGCCAGCAGCTTACGGACAGGGCGGGATCAGCCCCAGCATTTT.

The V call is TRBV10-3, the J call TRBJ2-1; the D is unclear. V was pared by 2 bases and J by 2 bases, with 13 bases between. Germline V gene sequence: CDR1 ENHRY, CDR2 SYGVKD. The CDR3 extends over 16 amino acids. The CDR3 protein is CAISETSGYTYNEQFF. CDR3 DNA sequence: TGTGCCATCAGTGAGACCTCAGGTTATACCTACAATGAGCAGTTCTTC.

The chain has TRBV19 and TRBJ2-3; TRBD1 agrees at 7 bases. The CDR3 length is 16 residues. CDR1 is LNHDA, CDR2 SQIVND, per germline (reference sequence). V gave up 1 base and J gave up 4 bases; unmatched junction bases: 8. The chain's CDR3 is CASSIGRTGSPDTQYF. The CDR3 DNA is TGTGCCAGTAGTATAGGTAGGACAGGAAGTCCAGATACGCAGTATTTT.

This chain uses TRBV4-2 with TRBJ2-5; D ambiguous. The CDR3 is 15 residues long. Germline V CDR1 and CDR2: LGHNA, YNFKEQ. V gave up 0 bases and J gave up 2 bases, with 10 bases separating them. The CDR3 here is CASSQDAARQETQYF. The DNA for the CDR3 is TGTGCCAGCAGCCAAGACGCAGCGAGACAAGAGACCCAGTACTTC.

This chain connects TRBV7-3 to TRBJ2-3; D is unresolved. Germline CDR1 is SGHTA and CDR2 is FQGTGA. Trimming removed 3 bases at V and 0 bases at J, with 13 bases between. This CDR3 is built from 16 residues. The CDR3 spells CASSLSSTESTDTQYF. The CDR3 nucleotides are TGTGCCAGCAGCTTGTCGTCGACGGAGAGCACAGATACGCAGTATTTT.

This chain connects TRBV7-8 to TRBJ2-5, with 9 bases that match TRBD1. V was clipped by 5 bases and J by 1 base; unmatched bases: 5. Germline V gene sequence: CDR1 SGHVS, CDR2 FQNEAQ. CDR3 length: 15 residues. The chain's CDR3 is CASSPKGQGQETQYF. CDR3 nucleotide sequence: TGTGCCAGCAGCCCAAAGGGACAGGGCCAAGAGACCCAGTACTTC.

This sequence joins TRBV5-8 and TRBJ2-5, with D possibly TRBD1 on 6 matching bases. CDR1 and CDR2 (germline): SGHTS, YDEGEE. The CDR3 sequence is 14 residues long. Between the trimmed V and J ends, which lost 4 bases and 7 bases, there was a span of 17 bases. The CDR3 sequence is CASSQTRGGRTQYF. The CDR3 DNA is TGTGCCAGCAGCCAAACCCGAGGGGGAAGGACCCAGTACTTC.

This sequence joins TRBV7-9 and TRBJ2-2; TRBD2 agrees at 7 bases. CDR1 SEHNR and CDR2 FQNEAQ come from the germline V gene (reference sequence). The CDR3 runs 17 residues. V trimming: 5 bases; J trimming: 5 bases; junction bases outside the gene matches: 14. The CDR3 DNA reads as TGTGCCAGCAGCCCAACACTTTTGGCGGGGGAGACCGGGGAGCTGTTTTTT. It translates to CASSPTLLAGETGELFF.

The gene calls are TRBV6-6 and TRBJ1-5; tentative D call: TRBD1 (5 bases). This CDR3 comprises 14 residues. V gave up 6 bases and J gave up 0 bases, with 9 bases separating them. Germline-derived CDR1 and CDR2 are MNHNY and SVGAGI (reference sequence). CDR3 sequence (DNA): TGTGCCAGCAGCACAGGTCGTAGCAATCAGCCCCAGCATTTT. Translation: CASSTGRSNQPQHF.